Detailed here is one TCR beta chain. Per the germline V gene, CDR1 is LGHNA and CDR2 is YNFKEQ. The germline V and J ends were trimmed by 4 bases and 3 bases, with 16 bases remaining between them. CDR3 length equals 15 residues. This record comes from a study of blood T cells in healthy people across ages. It was with a sample-barcoded 5' primer and a J-beta primer mix that a second PCR of roughly 6 to 12 cycles was run. The template-switch adaptor, which had 12 random nucleotides, put a tag on each cDNA molecule. A single record per CDR3 protein comes from TCRdb applying MiXCR to the 5' RACE reads. The data contain about 750,000 distinct CDR3 sequences, about 55% of them seen just once; the ten biggest clones take up approximately 41%.

This chain uses TRBV4-2 with TRBJ2-7; D gene uncertain. The sequencing input was blood. This receptor was taken from a man older than 75 in good health. The CDR3 is CASSPSGTAHYEQYF. The DNA for the CDR3 is TGTGCCAGCAGCCCCTCCGGAACAGCCCACTACGAGCAGTACTTC.